These T cell receptor beta chains were read from a single sample in a study of blood T cells in healthy people across ages. TCRdb re-derived calls from the 5' RACE reads in MiXCR, one entry per CDR3 protein. This repertoire shows 800,000 to 1,000,000 distinct CDR3 sequences, around 48% found once; its top ten account for 13%. The source material was blood. The receptor set was obtained from a man in his thirties or forties in good health. Each CDR3 is given with its conserved first and last residue. A D gene is named only where the DNA matches it firmly. A clone size is listed for some rows: how often the clone was seen (once, few, many), or a class if it is expanded.

V: TRBV21-1; length: 15; D: .; J: TRBJ1-1; size: .; DNA: TGTGCCAGCAGCAAAGCGAAATCAGGGAGGGTGGAAGCTTTCTTT; CDR3: CASSKAKSGRVEAFF
V: TRBV7-9; length: 12; D: .; J: TRBJ2-7; size: .; DNA: TGTGCCAGCCAGGTCTCGGGCTCCGAGCAGTACTTC; CDR3: CASQVSGSEQYF
V: TRBV25-1; length: 14; D: .; J: TRBJ2-7; size: once; DNA: TGTGCCAGCAGTAACCGGGACACGATATACGAGCAGTACTTC; CDR3: CASSNRDTIYEQYF
V: TRBV4-3; length: 17; D: TRBD2; J: TRBJ2-3; size: few; DNA: TGCGCCAGCAGCCAAGCGTGGCTAGCGGGGTACACAGATACGCAGTATTTT; CDR3: CASSQAWLAGYTDTQYF
V: TRBV12-3/TRBV12-4; length: 14; D: .; J: TRBJ2-5; size: once; DNA: TGTGCCAGCAGTTCCACCCCGCTCCAAGAGACCCAGTACTTC; CDR3: CASSSTPLQETQYF
V: TRBV5-1; length: 18; D: TRBD1; J: TRBJ2-6; size: .; DNA: TGCGCCAGCAGCGGAAGGGACAGGTCTTTAACTGGGGCCAACGTCCTGACTTTC; CDR3: CASSGRDRSLTGANVLTF
V: TRBV29-1; length: 17; D: TRBD2; J: TRBJ2-2; size: .; DNA: TGCAGCGTTAAGGGGACTAGCGGGGGGGCCCGGACCGGGGAGCTGTTTTTT; CDR3: CSVKGTSGGARTGELFF
V: TRBV6-5; length: 14; D: .; J: TRBJ2-7; size: .; DNA: TGTGCCAGCAGTGTAAGGGAGGCTAACTACGAGCAGTACTTC; CDR3: CASSVREANYEQYF
V: TRBV7-9; length: 13; D: .; J: TRBJ2-5; size: few; DNA: TGTGCCAGCAGCTTAATTGATTTAGAGACCCAGTACTTC; CDR3: CASSLIDLETQYF
V: TRBV9; length: 15; D: TRBD1; J: TRBJ2-7; size: .; DNA: TGTGCCAGCAGCCCGGGACAGGGGGCAGAGAACACTCAGTACTTC; CDR3: CASSPGQGAENTQYF